Included here is one TCR beta chain sequence, with context. The CDR3 consists of 14 residues. Germline assignment: CDR1 SGHRS and CDR2 YFSETQ. The ends lost 1 base at V and 5 bases at J; junction bases unmatched: 4. The sample originates from a study of T cell responses to AZD1222 COVID-19 vaccine. Only in-frame clones appear in the TCRdb table, and some are missing; sequencing was by immunoSEQ multiplex PCR. The sample lists about 100,000 clones; 80% to 95% were seen once. The TCR was taken from an adult in good health. V usage is TRBV5-1 and J usage is TRBJ2-5; 8 nucleotides align to TRBD2. The sequencing here drew on peripheral blood, taken on day 0 of AZD1222 vaccination. The CDR3: CASSLLSGAETQYF. The CDR3 DNA reads TGCGCCAGCAGCTTGCTTAGCGGGGCTGAGACCCAGTACTTC. The full variable domain, rest sourced from reference TRBV5-1 and TRBJ2-5, is KAGVTQTPRYLIKTRGQQVTLSCSPISGHRSVSWYQQTPGQGLQFLFEYFSETQRNKGNFPGRFSGRQFSNSRSEMNVSTLELGDSALYLCASSLLSGAETQYFGPGTRLLVL.